The entry below gives a single T cell receptor (beta chain) sequence along with its context. This entry comes from a study of blood T cell repertoires in COVID-19. The data were produced by immunoSEQ multiplex PCR, yet TCRdb's version contains in-frame clones alone and is incomplete. In the table there are about 120,000 clones, roughly 80% of which are singletons. The sequence derives from a man in his forties or fifties with acute or convalescent COVID-19. Source material: peripheral blood.

This chain's CDR3 is CASSESAGGRETQYF. The CDR3 nucleotides read TGCGCCAGCAGTGAGTCGGCGGGGGGGCGCGAGACCCAGTACTTC. V gene TRBV10-1 combines with J gene TRBJ2-5; 9 nucleotides match TRBD2. The CDR3 totals 15 residues. Germline V gives CDR1 WNHNN, CDR2 SYGVQD (reference sequence). J was trimmed by 5 bases and V by 0 bases; bases with no gene match: 4.